This TCR beta chain was found in a study of OX40 agonist ivuxolimab in advanced cancers. Findings of the study overall: No antigen was identified for the clonally expanded peripheral T cells. Mean expanded clone counts were higher in CD8+ than CD4+ T cells. Among the lowest peripheral clonal expansion occurred in 0.1-3.0 mg/kg partial responders.

The CDR3 has 14 amino acids. Germline CDR1 reads SGHRS; CDR2 reads YFSETQ. Trimming cost V 3 bases and J 1 base; bases outside gene matches: 1. Clones were sequenced by immunoSEQ multiplex PCR, and TCRdb holds only the in-frame ones, with some missing. The data show under 80,000 clones, roughly 85% seen once. Details on this clone: The antigen remains undetermined.

Sequenced material: CD4+ or CD8+ T cells sorted from blood, taken in a trial of the OX40 agonist ivuxolimab. This TCR came from an adult with an advanced solid tumor such as melanoma, head and neck, liver or kidney cancer. This sequence joins TRBV5-1 and TRBJ2-1; TRBD1 matches at 7 bases. CDR3 in amino acids: CASSSGQSYNEQFF. CDR3 nucleotides: TGCGCCAGCAGCTCGGGACAGTCCTACAATGAGCAGTTCTTC.